This T cell receptor (beta chain) was obtained from a study of blood T cells in healthy people across ages. Study results and caveats: Bulk PBMC profiling left naive and antigen-experienced comparisons inconclusive.

As concerns this clonotype: Antigen: not known.

A J-beta primer mix and a sample-barcoded 5' primer were used in a second PCR of roughly 6 to 12 cycles. A single record per CDR3 protein comes from TCRdb applying MiXCR to the 5' RACE reads. The sample lists 700,000 to 950,000 distinct CDR3 sequences, around 46% occurring once. Sequencing was carried out using blood. The receptor's source is a woman aged 55-69 years in good health.

The DNA for the CDR3 is TGTGCCAGCAGCCAATCCACCGTGGATACGCAGTATTTT. Translating it yields CASSQSTVDTQYF. The V call is TRBV16, the J call TRBJ2-3; no reliable D call. Trimming took off 0 bases at V and 6 bases at J, with 7 bases between the two ends. This CDR3 has 13 amino acids. Germline CDR1 is KGHSY and CDR2 is FQNENV.